These 22 T cell receptor beta chains were all obtained from the same sample, sequenced in a study of Tregs in tolerant kidney transplant recipients. This table comes from immunoSEQ multiplex PCR, and its TCRdb copy is limited to in-frame clones, with some not included. Among 84,000 or so clones listed, 93% were seen once. Mixed chimerism was transient after nonmyeloablative marrow transplants from related graft donors. Specimen: CD4+ T cells from blood (PBMCs), collected 12 months after the transplant. These receptors originate from a human patient who received a combined kidney and bone marrow transplant. Some T cells may have originated in the graft donor.

This chain links TRBV18 with TRBJ1-2; 8 bases line up with TRBD1. CDR3 length: 14 amino acids. V gave up 3 bases and J gave up 8 bases; unmatched junction bases: 8. The germline CDR1 and CDR2 sequences are KGHSH and LQKENI. The CDR3 here is CASSPSVTGDGYTF. CDR3 in DNA: TGTGCCAGCTCACCCTCAGTGACAGGGGACGGCTACACCTTC.

The chain uses TRBV27 and TRBJ1-2; TRBD1 matches 10 bases. The V gene end was trimmed by 3 bases and the J gene end by 7 bases; junction bases not matched to a gene: 8. Germline V gene sequence: CDR1 MNHEY, CDR2 SMNVEV (reference sequence). This CDR3 region has 15 residues. The CDR3 nucleotides read TGTGCCAGCAGTTTCACGGGACAGGGGATTGGTGGCTACACCTTC. Translating it yields CASSFTGQGIGGYTF.

The chain employs TRBV7-3 and TRBJ2-2, with 12 bases identical to TRBD2. CDR3 size: 16 residues. Germline assignment: CDR1 SGHTA and CDR2 FQGTGA. The J segment lost 5 bases and the V segment lost 6 bases, leaving 7 bases of the junction unmatched. The CDR3 reads CASRKGGTSGTGELFF. In nucleotides, the CDR3 is TGTGCCAGCAGAAAGGGTGGGACTAGCGGGACCGGGGAGCTGTTTTTT.

CDR3 in DNA: TGTGCCAGCAGCTTGGGAAGACAGGGCGCTTATAGCACAGATACGCAGTATTTT. Protein sequence: CASSLGRQGAYSTDTQYF. This chain joins TRBV7-2 and TRBJ2-3, with 7 bases matching TRBD1. The CDR3 is 18 amino acids. V dropped 3 bases and J dropped 0; count of bases not matched to a gene: 12. Germline V CDR1 and CDR2: SGHTA, FQGNSA.

V usage is TRBV7-2 and J usage is TRBJ2-2; TRBD2 agrees at 7 bases. Germline V gene sequence: CDR1 SGHTA, CDR2 FQGNSA. The CDR3 runs to 16 residues. V lost 3 bases to trimming and J lost 3 bases; unmatched junction nucleotides: 7. DNA for the CDR3: TGTGCCAGCAGCTTCCTCCGGGACTATTACACCGGGGAGCTGTTTTTT. Protein sequence: CASSFLRDYYTGELFF.

The genes are TRBV6-1 and TRBJ2-6; a possible D gene is TRBD1 (5 bases). The CDR3 extends over 16 amino acids. The germline V and J ends were trimmed by 4 bases and 0 bases, with 10 bases remaining between them. The germline V gene has CDR1 MNHNS and CDR2 SASEGT. The CDR3 reads CASSVQGSSGANVLTF. CDR3 DNA sequence: TGTGCCAGCAGTGTCCAGGGTTCCTCTGGGGCCAACGTCCTGACTTTC.

V gene TRBV11-3 combines with J gene TRBJ2-7; 9 positions match TRBD1. The J segment lost 9 bases and the V segment lost 3 bases, leaving 9 bases of the junction unmatched. CDR1 SGHNT and CDR2 YENEEA come from the germline V gene. This CDR3 region has 14 residues. The CDR3 is CASSFGGQGFGQYF. The DNA for the CDR3 is TGTGCCAGCAGCTTCGGCGGACAGGGGTTCGGGCAGTACTTC.

V and J are TRBV4-2 and TRBJ2-1, with 10 positions matching TRBD2. After removal of 1 base from V and 4 bases from J, the junction contained 7 bases not matched to a gene. This CDR3 spans 17 amino acids. The germline gives CDR1 LGHNA, CDR2 YNFKEQ. Here the CDR3 DNA reads TGTGCCAGCAGCCAAGCCCCGCTAGCGGGAGTATACAATGAGCAGTTCTTC. This translates into CASSQAPLAGVYNEQFF.

The CDR3 coding sequence is TGCGCCAGCAGCCAAGATATAGCGGGGGGGTGGGCAGGGGCCCGTCCTGATACGCAGTATTTT. Amino acids: CASSQDIAGGWAGARPDTQYF. J is TRBJ2-3 and V is TRBV4-3; 11 nucleotides match TRBD2. Germline V gives CDR1 LGHNA, CDR2 YSLEER. V gave up 0 bases and J gave up 6 bases; unmatched junction bases: 20. The length of the CDR3 is 21 residues.

The chain employs TRBV2 and TRBJ2-2, with 7 bases fitting TRBD2. CDR3 length: 15 residues. The V gene's germline CDR1 is SNHLY and CDR2 FYNNEI. Germline trimming cut 7 bases from V and 1 base from J; bases unmatched to any gene: 6. The CDR3 sequence: CASNWASGNTGELFF. CDR3 nucleotides: TGTGCCAGCAACTGGGCTAGCGGGAACACCGGGGAGCTGTTTTTT.

The rearrangement links TRBV4-2 to TRBJ2-7; 7 bases line up with TRBD1. The CDR3 is made up of 15 amino acids. J was trimmed by 2 bases and V by 3 bases; bases with no gene match: 7. Germline V gene lookup returns CDR1 LGHNA and CDR2 YNFKEQ. The CDR3: CASSQQGVRTYEQYF. Here the CDR3 DNA reads TGTGCCAGCAGCCAGCAGGGGGTTCGAACCTACGAGCAGTACTTC.

The gene calls are TRBV2 and TRBJ2-6; 7 nucleotides line up with TRBD1. The J segment lost 2 bases and the V segment lost 8 bases, leaving 9 bases of the junction unmatched. Germline V gene data show CDR1 as SNHLY and CDR2 as FYNNEI. This CDR3 comprises 16 residues. In DNA form, the CDR3 reads TGTGCCAGCGGGGACAGTTCAGGAACTGGGGCCAACGTCCTGACTTTC. It encodes CASGDSSGTGANVLTF.

This chain links TRBV19 with TRBJ2-7, with TRBD1 matching over 8 bases. This CDR3 has 15 residues. The germline CDR1 and CDR2 sequences are LNHDA and SQIVND (reference sequence). J gave up 2 bases and V 5 bases, and 8 bases lay outside the gene matches. CDR3 sequence: CASSGRDRKAYEQYF. CDR3 in DNA: TGTGCCAGTAGTGGGCGGGACAGGAAGGCCTACGAGCAGTACTTC.

The chain couples TRBV6-1 to TRBJ2-3; 11 positions agree with TRBD2. Germline V gene data show CDR1 as MNHNS and CDR2 as SASEGT. V shed 5 bases and J 4 bases; nucleotides not matched to a gene: 5. CDR3 length: 15 amino acids. CDR3: CASSFGLAGADTQYF. The CDR3 DNA follows: TGTGCCAGCAGTTTCGGACTAGCGGGCGCAGATACGCAGTATTTT.

The table lists this clone with a count of one. The J gene is TRBJ2-1, the V gene TRBV9; 9 positions agree with TRBD1. The J segment lost 6 bases and the V segment lost 0 bases, leaving 13 bases of the junction unmatched. The germline gives CDR1 SGDLS, CDR2 YYNGEE. The CDR3 covers 18 residues. CDR3 in DNA: TGTGCCAGCAGCGTAGCCCCAGGACAGGGGCGGATCGGCAATGAGCAGTTCTTC. This encodes CASSVAPGQGRIGNEQFF. Supplemented by reference TRBV9 and TRBJ2-1, the full variable domain reads DSGVTQTPKHLITATGQRVTLRCSPRSGDLSVYWYQQSLDQGLQFLIQYYNGEERAKGNILERFSAQQFPDLHSELNLSSLELGDSALYFCASSVAPGQGRIGNEQFFGPGTRLTVL.

The chain employs TRBV9 and TRBJ2-3; 8 bases are a match to TRBD2. CDR3 length: 15 amino acids. V gave up 0 bases and J gave up 6 bases; unmatched junction bases: 6. Germline V CDR1 and CDR2: SGDLS, YYNGEE. CDR3 region: CASSVDLAGHDTQYF. CDR3 sequence (DNA): TGTGCCAGCAGCGTAGATCTAGCGGGCCATGATACGCAGTATTTT.

V usage is TRBV14 and J usage is TRBJ2-3; tentative D call: TRBD1 (5 bases). V was trimmed by 4 bases and J by 3 bases, leaving 14 bases between them. The CDR3 is 15 residues long. The germline CDR1 and CDR2 sequences are SGHDN and FVKESK. CDR3 in amino acids: CASSPQGARTDTQYF. CDR3 DNA sequence: TGTGCCAGCAGCCCTCAAGGGGCGCGGACAGATACGCAGTATTTT.

V is TRBV5-4 and J is TRBJ2-1; 10 nucleotides align to TRBD1. V was pared by 5 bases and J by 1 base, with 3 bases of the junction left unmatched. CDR3 length: 15 amino acids. CDR1 is SGHNT, CDR2 YYREEE, per germline (reference sequence). CDR3 DNA: TGTGCCAGCAGACGACAGGGGGCGTCCTACAATGAGCAGTTCTTC. As protein: CASRRQGASYNEQFF.

The J gene is TRBJ2-3, the V gene TRBV7-9; 12 nucleotides match TRBD2. The ends lost 3 bases at V and 6 bases at J; junction bases unmatched: 13. This CDR3 spans 18 amino acids. From germline, CDR1 is SEHNR and CDR2 FQNEAQ (reference sequence). For the CDR3, the DNA is TGTGCCAGCAGCTTGAACCCACTAGCGGGGGGTACAATGGATACGCAGTATTTT. This encodes CASSLNPLAGGTMDTQYF.

Remarks on this clone: One junction end disagrees with the germline gene, perhaps due to a read error. The chain has TRBV2 and TRBJ1-5, with TRBD1 matching over 10 bases. Germline V lookup: CDR1 SNHLY, CDR2 FYNNEI. The CDR3 has 17 residues. The CDR3: CVSSKTGGHYSNQPQHF. The CDR3 coding sequence is TGTGTCAGCAGTAAGACAGGGGGCCATTATAGCAATCAGCCCCAGCATTTT.

This chain connects TRBV18 to TRBJ1-2; 7 bases are shared with TRBD1. The germline CDR1 and CDR2 sequences are KGHSH and LQKENI. The CDR3 extends over 16 amino acids. The V segment lost 0 bases and the J segment 5 bases; nucleotides outside the gene matches: 9. This CDR3 is CASSPPPRQGYYGYTF. The CDR3 region has the DNA TGTGCCAGCTCACCACCCCCACGACAGGGCTATTATGGCTACACCTTC.

This clone was seen just once. V usage is TRBV11-3 and J usage is TRBJ2-7; D perhaps matches TRBD1 (6 bases). V lost 5 bases to trimming and J lost 5 bases, with 13 bases between them. Germline CDR1 is SGHNT and CDR2 is YENEEA. This CDR3 has 13 residues. CDR3 residues: CASSLNHRDEQYF. The CDR3 nucleotides read TGTGCCAGCAGCCTAAACCACAGGGACGAGCAGTACTTC.